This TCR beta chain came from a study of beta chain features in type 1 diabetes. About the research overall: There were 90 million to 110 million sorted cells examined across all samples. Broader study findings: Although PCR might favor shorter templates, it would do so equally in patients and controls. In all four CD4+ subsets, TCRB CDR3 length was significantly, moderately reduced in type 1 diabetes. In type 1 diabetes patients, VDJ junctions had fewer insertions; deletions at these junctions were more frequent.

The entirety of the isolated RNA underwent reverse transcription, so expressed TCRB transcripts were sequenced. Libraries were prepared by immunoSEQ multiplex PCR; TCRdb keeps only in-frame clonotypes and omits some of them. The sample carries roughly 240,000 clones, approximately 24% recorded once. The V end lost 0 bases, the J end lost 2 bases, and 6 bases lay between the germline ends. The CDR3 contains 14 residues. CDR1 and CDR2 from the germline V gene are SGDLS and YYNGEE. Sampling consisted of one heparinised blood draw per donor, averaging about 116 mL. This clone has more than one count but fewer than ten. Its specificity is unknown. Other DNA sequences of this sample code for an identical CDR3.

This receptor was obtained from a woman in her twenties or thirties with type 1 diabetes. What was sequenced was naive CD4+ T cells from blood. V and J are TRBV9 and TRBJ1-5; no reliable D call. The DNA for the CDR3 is TGTGCCAGCAGCGTAGAGGGAGGCAATCAGCCCCAGCATTTT. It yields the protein CASSVEGGNQPQHF. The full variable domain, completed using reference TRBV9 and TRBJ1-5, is DSGVTQTPKHLITATGQRVTLRCSPRSGDLSVYWYQQSLDQGLQFLIQYYNGEERAKGNILERFSAQQFPDLHSELNLSSLELGDSALYFCASSVEGGNQPQHFGDGTRLSIL.